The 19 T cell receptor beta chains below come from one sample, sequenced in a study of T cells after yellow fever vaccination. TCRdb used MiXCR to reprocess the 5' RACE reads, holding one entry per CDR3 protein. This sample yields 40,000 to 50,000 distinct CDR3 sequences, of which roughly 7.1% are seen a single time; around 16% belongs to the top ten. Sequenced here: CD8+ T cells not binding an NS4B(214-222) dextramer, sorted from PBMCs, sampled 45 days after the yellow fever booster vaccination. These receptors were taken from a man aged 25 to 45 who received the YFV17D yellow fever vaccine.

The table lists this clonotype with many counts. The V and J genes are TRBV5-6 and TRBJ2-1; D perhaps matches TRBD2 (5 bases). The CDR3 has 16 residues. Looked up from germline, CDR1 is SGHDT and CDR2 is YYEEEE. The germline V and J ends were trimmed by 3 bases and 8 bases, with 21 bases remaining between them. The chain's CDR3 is CASSSYLGLEADEQFF. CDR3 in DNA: TGTGCCAGCAGCTCCTACCTCGGACTCGAGGCTGATGAGCAGTTCTTC. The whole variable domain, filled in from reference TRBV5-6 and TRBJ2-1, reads DAGVTQSPTHLIKTRGQQVTLRCSPKSGHDTVSWYQQALGQGPQFIFQYYEEEERQRGNFPDRFSGHQFPNYSSELNVNALLLGDSALYLCASSSYLGLEADEQFFGPGTRLTVL.

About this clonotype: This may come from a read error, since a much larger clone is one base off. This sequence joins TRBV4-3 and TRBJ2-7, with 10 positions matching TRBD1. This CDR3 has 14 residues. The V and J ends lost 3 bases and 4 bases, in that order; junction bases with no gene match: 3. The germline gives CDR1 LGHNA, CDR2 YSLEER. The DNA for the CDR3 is TGCGCCAGCAGCCAGTGGACAGGGGGATACGAGCAGTACTTC. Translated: CASSQWTGGYEQYF.

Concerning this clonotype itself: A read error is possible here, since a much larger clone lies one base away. CDR3 in DNA: TGCAGCGTCGCATCCGACAGGGGGTCCGGGGAGACCCAGTACTTC. Its translation is CSVASDRGSGETQYF. The chain employs TRBV29-1 and TRBJ2-5; 9 positions agree with TRBD1. V trimming: 6 bases; J trimming: 5 bases; junction bases outside the gene matches: 13. The CDR3 extends over 15 amino acids. CDR1 and CDR2 from the germline V gene are SQVTM and ANQGSEA.

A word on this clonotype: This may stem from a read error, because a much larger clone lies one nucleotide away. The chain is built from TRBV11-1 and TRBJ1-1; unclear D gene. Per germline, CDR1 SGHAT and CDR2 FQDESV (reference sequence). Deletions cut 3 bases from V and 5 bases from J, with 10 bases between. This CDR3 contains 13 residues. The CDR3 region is CASSLAARTEAFF. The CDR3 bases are TGTGCCAGCAGCTTGGCGGCCCGGACTGAAGCTTTCTTT. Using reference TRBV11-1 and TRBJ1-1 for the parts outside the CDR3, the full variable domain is EAEVAQSPRYKITEKSQAVAFWCDPISGHATLYWYRQILGQGPELLVQFQDESVVDDSQLPKDRFSAERLKGVDSTLKIQPAELGDSAMYLCASSLAARTEAFFGQGTRLTVV.

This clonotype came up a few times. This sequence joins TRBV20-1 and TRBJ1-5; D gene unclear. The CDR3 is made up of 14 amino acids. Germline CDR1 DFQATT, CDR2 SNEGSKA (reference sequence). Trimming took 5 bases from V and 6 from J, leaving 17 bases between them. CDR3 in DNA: TGCAGTGCTCTCGTAATAGGTTTTCTTCAGCCCCAGCATTTT. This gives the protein CSALVIGFLQPQHF.

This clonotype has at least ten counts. The CDR3 is CASSFWAGSTDTQYF. In nucleotides, the CDR3 is TGTGCCAGCAGCTTTTGGGCGGGCAGCACAGATACGCAGTATTTT. This chain connects TRBV7-2 to TRBJ2-3, with D tentatively TRBD2 (5 bases). CDR1 and CDR2 (germline): SGHTA, FQGNSA. Trimming stripped 3 bases from V and 0 bases from J, with 10 bases between. The CDR3 has 15 amino acids.

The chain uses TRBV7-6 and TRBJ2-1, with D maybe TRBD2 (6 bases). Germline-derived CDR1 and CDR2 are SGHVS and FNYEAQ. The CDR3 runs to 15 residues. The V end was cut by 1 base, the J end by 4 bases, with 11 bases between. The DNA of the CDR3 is TGTGCCAGCAGCTTAGTTGCGGGGCCTTACAATGAGCAGTTCTTC. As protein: CASSLVAGPYNEQFF.

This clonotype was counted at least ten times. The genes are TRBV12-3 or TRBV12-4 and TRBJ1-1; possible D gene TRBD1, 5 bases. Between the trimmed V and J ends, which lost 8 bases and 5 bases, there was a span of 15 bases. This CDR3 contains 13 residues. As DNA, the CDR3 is TGTGCCAGCGAGGTCGGGGGAACAACTGAAGCTTTCTTT. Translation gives CASEVGGTTEAFF.

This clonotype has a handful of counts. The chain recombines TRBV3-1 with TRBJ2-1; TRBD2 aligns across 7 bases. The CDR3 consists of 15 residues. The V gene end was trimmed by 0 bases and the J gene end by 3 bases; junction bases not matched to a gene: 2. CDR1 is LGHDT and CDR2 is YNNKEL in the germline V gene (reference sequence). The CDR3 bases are TGTGCCAGCAGCCAAGAGCGGGGGAACTACAATGAGCAGTTCTTC. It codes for CASSQERGNYNEQFF.

Here the CDR3 reads CASHLGLAGVREQFF. CDR3 sequence (DNA): TGTGCCAGCCACCTCGGACTAGCGGGAGTTCGTGAGCAGTTCTTC. The V and J genes are TRBV27 and TRBJ2-1; 13 bases line up with TRBD2. Per the germline V gene, CDR1 is MNHEY and CDR2 is SMNVEV (reference sequence). The ends lost 8 bases at V and 9 bases at J; junction bases unmatched: 10. The CDR3 loop spans 15 amino acids.

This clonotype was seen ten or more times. The CDR3 loop reads CAWSVDNYGYTF. CDR3 in DNA: TGTGCCTGGAGTGTCGACAACTATGGCTACACCTTC. The rearrangement joins TRBV30 to TRBJ1-2; no firm D call. Trimming pared 0 bases from V and 2 bases from J, leaving 4 bases between. CDR1 GTSNPN and CDR2 SVGIG come from the germline V gene (reference sequence). The CDR3 loop spans 12 amino acids.

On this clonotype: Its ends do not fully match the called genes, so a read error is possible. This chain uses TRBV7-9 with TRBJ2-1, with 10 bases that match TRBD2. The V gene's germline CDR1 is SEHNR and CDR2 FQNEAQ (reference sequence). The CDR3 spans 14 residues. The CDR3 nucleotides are TGTGCCAGCAGCCTATTGGGAGCGGGAGGGACAATTGTCTTC. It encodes CASSLLGAGGTIVF.

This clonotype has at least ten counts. CDR3: CASSRVPTDTQYF. DNA for the CDR3: TGTGCCAGCAGTAGAGTACCCACAGATACGCAGTATTTT. This chain connects TRBV12-3 or TRBV12-4 to TRBJ2-3, with unresolved D. V was clipped by 5 bases and J by 2 bases, with 8 bases between them. The CDR3 has 13 amino acids.

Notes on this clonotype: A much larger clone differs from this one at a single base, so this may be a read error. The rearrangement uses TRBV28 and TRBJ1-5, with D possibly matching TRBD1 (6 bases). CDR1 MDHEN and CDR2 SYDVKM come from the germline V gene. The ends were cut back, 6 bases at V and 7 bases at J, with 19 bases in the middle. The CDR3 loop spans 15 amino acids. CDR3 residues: CASRPTGFIQQPQHF. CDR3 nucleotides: TGTGCCAGCAGACCGACAGGTTTCATCCAGCAGCCCCAGCATTTT.

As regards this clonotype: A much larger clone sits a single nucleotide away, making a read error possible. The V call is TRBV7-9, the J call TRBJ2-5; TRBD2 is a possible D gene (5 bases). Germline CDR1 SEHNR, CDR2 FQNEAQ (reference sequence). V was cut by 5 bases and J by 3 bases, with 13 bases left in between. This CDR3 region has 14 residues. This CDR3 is CASSPRRWEETQYF. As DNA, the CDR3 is TGTGCCAGCAGCCCAAGGAGGTGGGAAGAGACCCAGTACTTC.

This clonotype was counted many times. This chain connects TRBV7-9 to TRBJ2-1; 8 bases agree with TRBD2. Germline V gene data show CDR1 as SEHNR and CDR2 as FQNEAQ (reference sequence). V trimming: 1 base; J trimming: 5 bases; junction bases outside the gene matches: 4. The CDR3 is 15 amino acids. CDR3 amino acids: CASSLVSGGNNEQFF. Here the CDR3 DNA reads TGTGCCAGCAGCTTAGTTTCGGGAGGGAACAATGAGCAGTTCTTC.

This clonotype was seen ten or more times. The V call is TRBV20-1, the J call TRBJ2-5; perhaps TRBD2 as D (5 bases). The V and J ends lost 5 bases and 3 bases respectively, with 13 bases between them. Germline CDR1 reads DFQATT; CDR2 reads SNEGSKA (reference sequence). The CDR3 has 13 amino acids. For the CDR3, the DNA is TGCAGTGCTTTTGGGGAGTGGGAAGAGACCCAGTACTTC. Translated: CSAFGEWEETQYF.

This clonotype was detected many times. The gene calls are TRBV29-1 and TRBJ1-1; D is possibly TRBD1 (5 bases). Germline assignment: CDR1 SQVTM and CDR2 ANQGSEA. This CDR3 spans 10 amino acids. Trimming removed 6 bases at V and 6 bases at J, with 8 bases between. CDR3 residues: CSVGGAEAFF. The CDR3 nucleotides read TGCAGCGTCGGGGGGGCTGAAGCTTTCTTT.

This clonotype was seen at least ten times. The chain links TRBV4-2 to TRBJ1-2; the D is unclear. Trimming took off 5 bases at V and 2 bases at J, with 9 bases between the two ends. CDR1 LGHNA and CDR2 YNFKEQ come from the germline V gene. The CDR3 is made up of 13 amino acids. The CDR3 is CASSFNTNYGYTF. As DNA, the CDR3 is TGTGCCAGCAGCTTCAACACCAACTATGGCTACACCTTC.